The 20 T cell receptor beta chains below all came from one sample that was sequenced in a study of CD8 T cells in ankylosing spondylitis. Overall study results and limits: Seven to nine highly homologous variants formed a TCR beta motif that appeared characteristic of ankylosing spondylitis blood.

No antigens are known for them. TCRdb passed the 5' RACE reads through MiXCR, listing each CDR3 protein once. Of fewer than 500,000 distinct CDR3 sequences in the sample, approximately 20% are singletons; the top ten hold about 15%. The sample taken for sequencing was blood, either unsorted or a sorted T cell fraction (not recorded which). These receptors came from a male donor with ankylosing spondylitis.

This clonotype was observed a handful of times. The chain joins TRBV28 to TRBJ2-3, with D possibly matching TRBD2 (7 bases). In germline, CDR1 is MDHEN, CDR2 SYDVKM. Trimming cost V 4 bases and J 7 bases, with 18 bases left between them. This CDR3 has 15 residues. The CDR3 is CASSSFVGGANTQYF. The CDR3 bases are TGTGCCAGCAGTTCATTCGTGGGGGGGGCGAATACGCAGTATTTT.

The chain uses TRBV10-3 and TRBJ2-3, with D perhaps being TRBD1 or TRBD2 (5 bases each). The CDR3 consists of 15 residues. Per the germline V gene, CDR1 is ENHRY and CDR2 is SYGVKD. The ends were cut back, 3 bases at V and 2 bases at J, with 12 bases in the middle. The CDR3 DNA is TGTGCCATCAGTGAAACGGGACCAGACACAGATACGCAGTATTTT. Protein: CAISETGPDTDTQYF.

This clonotype was counted between two and nine times. The chain joins TRBV28 to TRBJ1-2, with D perhaps matching TRBD1 (5 bases). The V end lost 4 bases, the J end lost 4 bases, and 13 bases lay between the germline ends. The length of the CDR3 is 14 residues. CDR1 is MDHEN and CDR2 is SYDVKM in the germline V gene. CDR3 amino acids: CASSYHGGGYGYTF. The DNA of the CDR3 is TGTGCCAGCAGTTACCACGGGGGAGGCTATGGCTACACCTTC.

The gene calls are TRBV5-1 and TRBJ2-7, with D possibly TRBD2 on 6 matching bases. This CDR3 contains 15 residues. The germline V gene has CDR1 SGHRS and CDR2 YFSETQ. With 0 bases removed from V and 2 bases from J, the gap between germline ends came to 12 bases. CDR3 DNA sequence: TGCGCCAGCAGCTTGGATATGCGGGACGCCTACGAGCAGTACTTC. Amino acids: CASSLDMRDAYEQYF.

The V and J genes are TRBV15 and TRBJ2-7, with D perhaps TRBD2 (6 bases). CDR1 and CDR2 (germline): LNHNV, YYDKDF (reference sequence). The CDR3 extends over 15 amino acids. V was trimmed by 0 bases and J by 3 bases, leaving 12 bases between them. CDR3 sequence reads: CATSREGGGVYEQYF. The CDR3 DNA reads TGTGCCACCAGCAGAGAGGGGGGAGGAGTCTACGAGCAGTACTTC.

This clonotype was seen only a few times. This chain uses TRBV7-9 with TRBJ1-5, with a tentative D call TRBD1 (6 bases). Deletions cut 4 bases from V and 4 bases from J, with 11 bases between. CDR3 length: 14 amino acids. Germline V CDR1 and CDR2: SEHNR, FQNEAQ (reference sequence). The CDR3 loop is CASSSEQGNQPQHF. CDR3 nucleotides: TGTGCCAGCAGCTCGGAACAGGGTAATCAGCCCCAGCATTTT.

The chain joins TRBV20-1 to TRBJ1-1; possible D gene TRBD1, 5 bases. Trimming took 5 bases from V and 1 from J, leaving 17 bases between them. From germline, CDR1 is DFQATT and CDR2 SNEGSKA (reference sequence). The CDR3 runs to 15 residues. CDR3 DNA: TGCAGTGCTCTTCAAGGGGATTGGGGGAACACTGAAGCTTTCTTT. It codes for CSALQGDWGNTEAFF.

The table lists this clonotype with a few counts. This sequence joins TRBV7-3 and TRBJ2-7, with D possibly TRBD2 on 6 matching bases. The germline V gene has CDR1 SGHTA and CDR2 FQGTGA. The CDR3 is 14 residues long. Trimming took 1 base from V and 3 from J, leaving 10 bases between them. This chain's CDR3 is CASSLNAGHYEQYF. CDR3 nucleotides: TGTGCCAGCAGCTTAAATGCGGGGCACTACGAGCAGTACTTC.

The chain combines TRBV9 with TRBJ2-2, with a tentative D call TRBD2 (5 bases). With 4 bases removed from V and 0 bases from J, the gap between germline ends came to 13 bases. This CDR3 comprises 16 residues. CDR1 SGDLS and CDR2 YYNGEE come from the germline V gene. CDR3 protein: CASSPGVKANTGELFF. In DNA, the CDR3 is TGTGCCAGCAGCCCCGGGGTAAAAGCGAACACCGGGGAGCTGTTTTTT.

The chain combines TRBV6-2 or TRBV6-3 with TRBJ2-7; 8 bases are a match to TRBD1. J was trimmed by 0 bases and V by 6 bases; bases with no gene match: 7. The CDR3 length is 15 residues. The germline V gene has CDR1 MNHEY and CDR2 SVGEGT. The CDR3 DNA sequence: TGTGCCAGCAGAATAGACAGGGGAAGCTCCTACGAGCAGTACTTC. This translates into CASRIDRGSSYEQYF.

This clonotype was counted ten times or more. The chain uses TRBV10-3 and TRBJ2-3, with D possibly being TRBD1 (5 bases). The germline V gene encodes CDR1 ENHRY and CDR2 SYGVKD. The CDR3 is 16 amino acids. V lost 8 bases and J lost 0, with 18 bases in between. The CDR3 here is CAIQGSGGTSTDTQYF. CDR3 nucleotides: TGTGCCATCCAGGGATCCGGTGGAACAAGCACAGATACGCAGTATTTT.

This clonotype was counted at least ten times. The chain has TRBV5-6 and TRBJ2-3; no reliable D call. CDR1 is SGHDT and CDR2 is YYEEEE in the germline V gene. The ends were cut back, 0 bases at V and 1 base at J, with 6 bases in the middle. The CDR3 spans 14 residues. CDR3 sequence (DNA): TGTGCCAGCAGCTTGGGTTCTGGCACAGATACGCAGTATTTT. Its protein product is CASSLGSGTDTQYF.

This clonotype was observed at least ten times. The V and J genes are TRBV29-1 and TRBJ2-1, with D maybe TRBD2 (6 bases). Looked up from germline, CDR1 is SQVTM and CDR2 is ANQGSEA. This CDR3 spans 13 amino acids. The germline V and J ends were trimmed by 1 base and 9 bases, with 13 bases remaining between them. The CDR3 nucleotides read TGCAGCGTTGAAGGGTCTAGCGTTCGTGAGCAGTTCTTC. Amino acid sequence: CSVEGSSVREQFF.

This clonotype came up a few times. V gene TRBV29-1 combines with J gene TRBJ2-7; 8 bases map to TRBD2. Germline V gene sequence: CDR1 SQVTM, CDR2 ANQGSEA. The length of the CDR3 is 15 residues. V gave up 4 bases and J gave up 6 bases; unmatched junction bases: 14. In nucleotides, the CDR3 is TGCAGCGTTGCCTGGGCGGTGACTAGCGCATCCGAGCAGTACTTC. Translated, it gives CSVAWAVTSASEQYF.

The table lists this clonotype with a few counts. The chain uses TRBV24-1 and TRBJ2-5, with 8 bases aligning to TRBD1. CDR1 KGHDR and CDR2 SFDVKD come from the germline V gene. The CDR3 has 14 amino acids. Germline trimming cut 6 bases from V and 5 bases from J; bases unmatched to any gene: 7. The CDR3 region is CATSPQGVEETQYF. The CDR3 nucleotides read TGTGCCACCAGTCCACAGGGGGTCGAGGAGACCCAGTACTTC.

This clonotype was recorded many times. The rearrangement joins TRBV29-1 to TRBJ1-1; D not resolved. There are 11 residues in the CDR3. The V gene's germline CDR1 is SQVTM and CDR2 ANQGSEA. V was trimmed by 6 bases and J by 4 bases, leaving 9 bases between them. Here the CDR3 reads CSVRGSTEAFF. CDR3 nucleotide sequence: TGCAGCGTGAGAGGGTCCACTGAAGCTTTCTTT.

The rearrangement uses TRBV28 and TRBJ2-3, with D perhaps matching TRBD1 or TRBD2 (5 bases each). The CDR3 loop spans 17 amino acids. Germline V gives CDR1 MDHEN, CDR2 SYDVKM. Trimming took off 7 bases at V and 2 bases at J, with 22 bases between the two ends. CDR3: CASTPSLGVFFTDTQYF. The CDR3 DNA reads as TGTGCCAGCACCCCCTCCTTGGGGGTATTCTTCACAGATACGCAGTATTTT.

There are a few counts of this clonotype. The chain couples TRBV10-3 to TRBJ2-3; 10 bases align to TRBD2. Germline V CDR1 and CDR2: ENHRY, SYGVKD. The V and J ends lost 8 bases and 3 bases, in that order; junction bases with no gene match: 8. The CDR3 contains 15 residues. The CDR3 DNA is TGTGCCATCCGGAGCGGTAGCGGGGGGACAGATACGCAGTATTTT. Its protein is CAIRSGSGGTDTQYF.

This clonotype has just a few counts. V is TRBV20-1 and J is TRBJ2-3; TRBD2 matches 7 bases. The CDR3 contains 12 residues. After removal of 5 bases from V and 9 bases from J, the junction contained 8 bases not matched to a gene. From germline, CDR1 is DFQATT and CDR2 SNEGSKA (reference sequence). The CDR3 region is CSAPTSALTQYF. As DNA, the CDR3 is TGCAGTGCTCCCACTAGCGCTTTAACGCAGTATTTT.

There are a few counts of this clonotype. This chain uses TRBV12-3 or TRBV12-4 with TRBJ2-4; the match to TRBD2 covers 8 bases. V was clipped by 1 base and J by 4 bases; unmatched bases: 15. CDR3 length: 19 residues. CDR3: CASSLVFRGGRKTKNIQYF. Written as DNA, the CDR3 is TGTGCCAGCAGTTTAGTATTCCGGGGGGGCCGAAAAACTAAAAACATTCAGTACTTC.